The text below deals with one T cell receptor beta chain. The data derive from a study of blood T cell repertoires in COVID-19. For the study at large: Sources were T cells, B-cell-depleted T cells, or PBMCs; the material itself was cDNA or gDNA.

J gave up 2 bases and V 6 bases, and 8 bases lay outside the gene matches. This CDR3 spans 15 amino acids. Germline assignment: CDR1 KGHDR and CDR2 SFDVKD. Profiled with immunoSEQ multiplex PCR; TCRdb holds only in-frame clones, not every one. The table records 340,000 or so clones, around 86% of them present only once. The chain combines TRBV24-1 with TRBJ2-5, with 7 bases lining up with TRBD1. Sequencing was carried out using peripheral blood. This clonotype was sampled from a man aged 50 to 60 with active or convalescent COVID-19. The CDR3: CATSRTGEIQETQYF. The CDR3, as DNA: TGTGCCACCAGTCGTACAGGGGAGATACAAGAGACCCAGTACTTC.